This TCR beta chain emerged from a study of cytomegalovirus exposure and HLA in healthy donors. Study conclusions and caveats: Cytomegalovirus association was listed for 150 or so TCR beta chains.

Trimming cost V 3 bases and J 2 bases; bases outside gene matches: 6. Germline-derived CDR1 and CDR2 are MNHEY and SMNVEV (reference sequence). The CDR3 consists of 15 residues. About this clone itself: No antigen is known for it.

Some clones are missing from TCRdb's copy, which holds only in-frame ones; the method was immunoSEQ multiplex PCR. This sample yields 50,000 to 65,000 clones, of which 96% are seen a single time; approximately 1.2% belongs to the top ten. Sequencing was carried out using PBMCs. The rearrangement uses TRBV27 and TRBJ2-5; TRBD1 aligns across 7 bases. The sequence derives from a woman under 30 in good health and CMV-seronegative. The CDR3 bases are TGTGCCAGCAGTTTTCGGCAGGGGGAACAAGAGACCCAGTACTTC. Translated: CASSFRQGEQETQYF.